This TCR beta chain originates from a study of neoadjuvant anti-PD-1 for oral cavity cancer. Study information: Most patients had three to four biweekly doses of 3 mg/kg nivolumab before resection.

A remark on this clone: Its antigen is undetermined.

These oral cavity squamous cell carcinomas were HPV-negative and locally advanced. TCRdb's copy holds only in-frame clones and misses some; the assay was immunoSEQ multiplex PCR. The table records 5,500 to 8,500 clones, roughly 50% of them present only once. Trimming removed 5 bases from V and 4 bases from J, with 9 bases in between. The CDR3 covers 14 residues. Germline lookup yields CDR1 LGHNA and CDR2 YNFKEQ. Findings and limits, study-wide: Expansion of preexisting intratumoral clones was suggested to aid response.

The chain joins TRBV4-2 to TRBJ1-6; D may be TRBD1 (5 bases). The sample in question was tumor tissue, obtained before nivolumab (anti-PD-1) treatment. The receptor was isolated from a person aged 35-79 years with oral cavity squamous cell carcinoma. CDR3 region: CASSFGQYNSPLHF. The CDR3 nucleotides are TGTGCCAGCAGCTTCGGACAATATAATTCACCCCTCCACTTT.